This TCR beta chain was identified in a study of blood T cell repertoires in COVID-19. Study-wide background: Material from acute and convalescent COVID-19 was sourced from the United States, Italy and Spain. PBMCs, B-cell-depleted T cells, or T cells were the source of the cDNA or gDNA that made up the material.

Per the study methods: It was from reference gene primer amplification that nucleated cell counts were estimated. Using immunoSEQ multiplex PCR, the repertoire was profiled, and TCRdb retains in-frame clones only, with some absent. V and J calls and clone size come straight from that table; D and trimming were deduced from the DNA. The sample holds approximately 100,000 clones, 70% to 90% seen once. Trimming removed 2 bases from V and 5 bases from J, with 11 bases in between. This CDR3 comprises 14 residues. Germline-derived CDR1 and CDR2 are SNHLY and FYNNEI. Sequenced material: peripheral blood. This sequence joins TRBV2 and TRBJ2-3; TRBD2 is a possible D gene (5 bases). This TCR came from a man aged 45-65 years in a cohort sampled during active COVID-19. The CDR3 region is CASSERVARDTQYF. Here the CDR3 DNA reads TGTGCCAGCAGTGAAAGGGTAGCGCGAGATACGCAGTATTTT.